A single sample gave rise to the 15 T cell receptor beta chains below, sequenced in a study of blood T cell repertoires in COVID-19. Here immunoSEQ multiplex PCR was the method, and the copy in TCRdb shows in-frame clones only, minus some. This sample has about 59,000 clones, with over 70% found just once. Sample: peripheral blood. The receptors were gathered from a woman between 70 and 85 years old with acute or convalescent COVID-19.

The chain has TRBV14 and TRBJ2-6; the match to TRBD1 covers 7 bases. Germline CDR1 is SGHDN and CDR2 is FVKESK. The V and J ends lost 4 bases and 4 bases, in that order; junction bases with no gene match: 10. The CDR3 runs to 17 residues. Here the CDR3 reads CASSRDSSPSGANVLTF. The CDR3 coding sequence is TGTGCCAGCAGCCGGGACAGTTCCCCATCCGGGGCCAACGTCCTGACTTTC.

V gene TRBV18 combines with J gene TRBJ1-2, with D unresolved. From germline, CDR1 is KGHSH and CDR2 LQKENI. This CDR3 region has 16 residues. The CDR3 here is CTSSGPWEGENYGYTF. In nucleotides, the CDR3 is TGTACGAGCTCTGGCCCGTGGGAGGGTGAGAACTATGGCTACACCTTC. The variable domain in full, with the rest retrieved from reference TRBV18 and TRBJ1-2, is NAGVMQNPRHLVRRRGQEARLRCSPMKGHSHVYWYRQLPEEGLKFMVYLQKENIIDESGMPKERFSAEFPKEGPSILRIQQVVRGDSAAYFCTSSGPWEGENYGYTFGSGTRLTVV.

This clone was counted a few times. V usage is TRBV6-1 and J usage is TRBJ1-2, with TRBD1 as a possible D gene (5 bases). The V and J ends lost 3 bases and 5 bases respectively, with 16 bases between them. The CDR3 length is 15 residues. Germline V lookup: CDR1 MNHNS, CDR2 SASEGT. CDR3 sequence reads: CASSERDGSGYGYTF. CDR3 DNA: TGTGCCAGCAGTGAGAGGGACGGGAGCGGGTATGGCTACACCTTC.

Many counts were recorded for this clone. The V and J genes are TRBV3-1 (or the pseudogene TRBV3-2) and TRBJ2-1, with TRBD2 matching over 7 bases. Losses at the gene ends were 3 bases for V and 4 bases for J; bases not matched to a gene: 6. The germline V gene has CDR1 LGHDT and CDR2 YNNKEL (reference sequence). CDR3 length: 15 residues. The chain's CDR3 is CASSQRRGNYNEQFF. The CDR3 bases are TGTGCCAGCAGCCAGAGGCGGGGGAATTACAATGAGCAGTTCTTC.

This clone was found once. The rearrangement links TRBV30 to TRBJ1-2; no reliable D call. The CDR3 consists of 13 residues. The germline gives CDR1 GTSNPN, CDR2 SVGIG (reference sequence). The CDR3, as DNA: TGTGCTCGGAGAGACCCTACTAACTATGGCTACACCTTC. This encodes CARRDPTNYGYTF. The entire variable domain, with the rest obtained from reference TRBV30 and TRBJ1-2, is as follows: SQTIHQWPATLVQPVGSPLSLECTVEGTSNPNLYWYRQAAGRGLQLLFYSVGIGQISSEVPQNLSASRPQDRQFILSSKKLLLSDSGFYLCARRDPTNYGYTFGSGTRLTVV.

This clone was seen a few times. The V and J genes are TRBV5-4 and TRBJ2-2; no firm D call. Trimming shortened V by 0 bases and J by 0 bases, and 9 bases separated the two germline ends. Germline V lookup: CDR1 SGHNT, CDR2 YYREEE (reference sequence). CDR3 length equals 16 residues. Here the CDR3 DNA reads TGTGCCAGCAGCTTGGGGGCAGCCACGAACACCGGGGAGCTGTTTTTT. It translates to CASSLGAATNTGELFF.

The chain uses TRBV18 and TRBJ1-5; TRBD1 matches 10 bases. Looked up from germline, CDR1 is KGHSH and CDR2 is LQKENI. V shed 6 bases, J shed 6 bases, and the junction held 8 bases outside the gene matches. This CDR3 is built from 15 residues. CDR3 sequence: CASSSDRDRGQPQHF. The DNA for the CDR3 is TGTGCCAGCTCGAGCGACAGGGACAGGGGTCAGCCCCAGCATTTT.

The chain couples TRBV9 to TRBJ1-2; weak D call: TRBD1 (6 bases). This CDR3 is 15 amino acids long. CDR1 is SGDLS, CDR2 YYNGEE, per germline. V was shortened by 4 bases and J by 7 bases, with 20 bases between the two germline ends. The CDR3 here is CASSREQTGYGGYTF. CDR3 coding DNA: TGTGCCAGCAGCCGGGAACAAACAGGGTACGGTGGCTACACCTTC.

For the CDR3, the DNA is TGTGCCAGCACCTTCCAGGGTGGGTCCTATAATTCACCCCTCCACTTT. Its translation is CASTFQGGSYNSPLHF. The genes are TRBV28 and TRBJ1-6; a weak D match, TRBD1 (5 bases). Germline loops: CDR1 MDHEN, CDR2 SYDVKM. The ends were cut back, 7 bases at V and 1 base at J, with 14 bases in the middle. CDR3 length: 16 amino acids.

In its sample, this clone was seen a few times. The CDR3 DNA reads TGCAGCGTCTCACAGGGGCTCTATGGCTACACCTTC. It codes for CSVSQGLYGYTF. The rearrangement links TRBV29-1 to TRBJ1-2, with 7 bases fitting TRBD1. The CDR3 sequence is 12 residues long. Germline CDR1 is SQVTM and CDR2 is ANQGSEA. V shed 6 bases and J 4 bases; nucleotides not matched to a gene: 5. The whole variable domain, remainder taken from reference TRBV29-1 and TRBJ1-2, is SAVISQKPSRDICQRGTSLTIQCQVDSQVTMMFWYRQQPGQSLTLIATANQGSEATYESGFVIDKFPISRPNLTFSTLTVSNMSPEDSSIYLCSVSQGLYGYTFGSGTRLTVV.

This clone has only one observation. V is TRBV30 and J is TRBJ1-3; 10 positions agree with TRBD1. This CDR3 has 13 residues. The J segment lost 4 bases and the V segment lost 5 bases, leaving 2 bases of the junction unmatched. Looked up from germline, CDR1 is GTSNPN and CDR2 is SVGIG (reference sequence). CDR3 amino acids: CAWGTGVGNTIYF. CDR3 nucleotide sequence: TGTGCCTGGGGGACAGGGGTCGGAAACACCATATATTTT.

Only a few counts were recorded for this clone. CDR3 sequence: CASSQTGSGANVLTF. The CDR3 region has the DNA TGTGCCAGCAGCCAAACAGGCTCTGGGGCCAACGTCCTGACTTTC. The chain combines TRBV3-1 (or the pseudogene TRBV3-2) with TRBJ2-6, with D perhaps matching TRBD1 (5 bases). This CDR3 comprises 15 residues. V was cut by 2 bases and J by 0 bases, with 5 bases left in between. Germline-derived CDR1 and CDR2 are LGHDT and YNNKEL (reference sequence).

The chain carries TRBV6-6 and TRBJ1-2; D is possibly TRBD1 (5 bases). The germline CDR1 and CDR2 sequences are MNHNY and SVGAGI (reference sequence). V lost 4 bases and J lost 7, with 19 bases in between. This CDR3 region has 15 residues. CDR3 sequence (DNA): TGTGCCAGCAGTTCCCAAACAGGATTTCGACGTGGCTACACCTTC. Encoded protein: CASSSQTGFRRGYTF.

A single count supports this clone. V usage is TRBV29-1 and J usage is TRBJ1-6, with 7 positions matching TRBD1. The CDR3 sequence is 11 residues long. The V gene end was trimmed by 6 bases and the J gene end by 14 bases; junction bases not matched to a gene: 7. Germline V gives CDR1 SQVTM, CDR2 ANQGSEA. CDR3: CSVDRDGALHF. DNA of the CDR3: TGCAGCGTAGACAGGGATGGGGCCCTCCACTTT. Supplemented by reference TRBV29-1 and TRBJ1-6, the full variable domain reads SAVISQKPSRDICQRGTSLTIQCQVDSQVTMMFWYRQQPGQSLTLIATANQGSEATYESGFVIDKFPISRPNLTFSTLTVSNMSPEDSSIYLCSVDRDGALHFGNGTRLTVT.

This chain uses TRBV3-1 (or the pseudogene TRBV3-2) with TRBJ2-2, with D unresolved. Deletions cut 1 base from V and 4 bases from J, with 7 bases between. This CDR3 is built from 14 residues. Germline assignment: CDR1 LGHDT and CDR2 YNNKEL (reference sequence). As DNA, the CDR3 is TGTGCCAGCAGCCAAGGCAGGCTCACCGGGGAGCTGTTTTTT. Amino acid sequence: CASSQGRLTGELFF.